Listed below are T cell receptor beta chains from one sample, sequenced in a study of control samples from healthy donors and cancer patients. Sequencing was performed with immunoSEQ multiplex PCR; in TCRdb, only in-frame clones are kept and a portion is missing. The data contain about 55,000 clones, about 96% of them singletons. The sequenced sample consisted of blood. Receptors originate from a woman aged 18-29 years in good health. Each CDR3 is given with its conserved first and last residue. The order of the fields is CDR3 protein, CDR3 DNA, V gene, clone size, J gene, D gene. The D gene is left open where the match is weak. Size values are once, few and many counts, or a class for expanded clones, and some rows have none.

CDR3 protein: CASSSQVWEQFF
CDR3 DNA: TGTGCCAGCAGCTCCCAGGTCTGGGAGCAGTTCTTC
V gene: TRBV11-1
clone size: once
J gene: TRBJ2-1
D gene: .

CDR3 protein: CASSLASGTNEKLFF
CDR3 DNA: TGCGCCAGCAGCTTGGCCTCGGGGACTAATGAAAAACTGTTTTTT
V gene: TRBV5-1
clone size: .
J gene: TRBJ1-4
D gene: .

CDR3 protein: CASSLRTTGSNYGYTF
CDR3 DNA: TGTGCCAGCAGCCTCCGTACGACAGGGTCTAACTATGGCTACACCTTC
V gene: TRBV7-9
clone size: .
J gene: TRBJ1-2
D gene: TRBD1

CDR3 protein: CASSLGPRNGYTF
CDR3 DNA: TGTGCCAGCAGCTTAGGGCCGCGCAATGGCTACACCTTC
V gene: TRBV7-2
clone size: .
J gene: TRBJ1-2
D gene: .

CDR3 protein: CASRTAASYNEQFF
CDR3 DNA: TGTGCCAGCCGTACCGCAGCCTCCTACAATGAGCAGTTCTTC
V gene: TRBV2
clone size: .
J gene: TRBJ2-1
D gene: .

CDR3 protein: CASSLGSRRSKTQYF
CDR3 DNA: TGTGCCAGCAGCTTAGGATCACGGCGGTCCAAGACCCAGTACTTC
V gene: TRBV7-2
clone size: .
J gene: TRBJ2-5
D gene: .

CDR3 protein: CASSAGTSGGQETQYF
CDR3 DNA: TGTGCCAGCAGCGCAGGGACTAGCGGGGGTCAAGAGACCCAGTACTTC
V gene: TRBV9
clone size: .
J gene: TRBJ2-5
D gene: TRBD2

CDR3 protein: CASIGTGTGNTIYF
CDR3 DNA: TGTGCCAGTATTGGGACAGGGACTGGAAACACCATATATTTT
V gene: TRBV19
clone size: .
J gene: TRBJ1-3
D gene: TRBD1

CDR3 protein: CASSLATGYNSPLHF
CDR3 DNA: TGTGCCAGCAGCTTAGCCACGGGGTATAATTCACCCCTCCACTTT
V gene: TRBV7-2
clone size: .
J gene: TRBJ1-6
D gene: .

CDR3 protein: CASSLDPWEGSYEQYF
CDR3 DNA: TGTGCCAGCAGCTTAGATCCTTGGGAGGGGAGCTACGAGCAGTACTTC
V gene: TRBV11-2
clone size: .
J gene: TRBJ2-7
D gene: TRBD2

CDR3 protein: CASGVDRAGGYTF
CDR3 DNA: TGTGCTAGTGGGGTCGACAGGGCGGGTGGCTACACCTTC
V gene: TRBV12-5
clone size: .
J gene: TRBJ1-2
D gene: TRBD1

CDR3 protein: CAWRRRLGQGDYGYTF
CDR3 DNA: TGTGCCTGGAGACGGAGGTTGGGGCAGGGAGACTATGGCTACACCTTC
V gene: TRBV30
clone size: .
J gene: TRBJ1-2
D gene: .

CDR3 protein: CASSSYPTDTQYF
CDR3 DNA: TGTGCCAGCAGTTCTTACCCCACAGATACGCAGTATTTT
V gene: TRBV6-2/TRBV6-3
clone size: once
J gene: TRBJ2-3
D gene: .

CDR3 protein: CATSDQVGNTEAFF
CDR3 DNA: TGTGCCACCAGTGATCAGGTGGGGAACACTGAAGCTTTCTTT
V gene: TRBV24-1
clone size: .
J gene: TRBJ1-1
D gene: .

CDR3 protein: CASSQGLSDQETQYF
CDR3 DNA: TGCGCCAGCAGCCAAGGATTGAGTGACCAAGAGACCCAGTACTTC
V gene: TRBV4-3
clone size: .
J gene: TRBJ2-5
D gene: .

CDR3 protein: CASSLTSSGGDGYTF
CDR3 DNA: TGTGCCAGCAGTTTAACCTCCTCTGGGGGGGACGGCTACACCTTC
V gene: TRBV28
clone size: .
J gene: TRBJ1-2
D gene: .

CDR3 protein: CASSFSVNTEAFF
CDR3 DNA: TGTGCCAGCAGTTTTTCGGTTAACACTGAAGCTTTCTTT
V gene: TRBV12-3/TRBV12-4
clone size: .
J gene: TRBJ1-1
D gene: .

CDR3 protein: CASARGRGADTQYF
CDR3 DNA: TGCGCCAGCGCCCGGGGTCGCGGAGCAGATACGCAGTATTTT
V gene: TRBV4-3
clone size: .
J gene: TRBJ2-3
D gene: .

CDR3 protein: CASSPPGLNSYNEQFF
CDR3 DNA: TGTGCCAGCAGCCCCCCGGGTCTCAACTCCTACAATGAGCAGTTCTTC
V gene: TRBV3-1/TRBV3-2
clone size: .
J gene: TRBJ2-1
D gene: .

CDR3 protein: CASSLVGRTSGNTIYF
CDR3 DNA: TGTGCCAGCAGCTTGGTGGGGCGAACATCTGGAAACACCATATATTTT
V gene: TRBV5-6
clone size: once
J gene: TRBJ1-3
D gene: .

CDR3 protein: CASSLEALGATEAFF
CDR3 DNA: TGCGCCAGCAGCTTGGAAGCATTAGGAGCGACTGAAGCTTTCTTT
V gene: TRBV5-1
clone size: .
J gene: TRBJ1-1
D gene: .

CDR3 protein: CASRPHGQAYEQYF
CDR3 DNA: TGTGCCAGCAGACCACACGGACAAGCCTACGAGCAGTACTTC
V gene: TRBV28
clone size: .
J gene: TRBJ2-7
D gene: .

CDR3 protein: CASSLDRGRDGYTF
CDR3 DNA: TGTGCCAGCAGCTTAGACCGGGGGAGGGATGGCTACACCTTC
V gene: TRBV7-6
clone size: .
J gene: TRBJ1-2
D gene: .

CDR3 protein: CASSGGAQETQYF
CDR3 DNA: TGCGCCAGCAGCGGCGGGGCTCAAGAGACCCAGTACTTC
V gene: TRBV5-1
clone size: .
J gene: TRBJ2-5
D gene: .

CDR3 protein: CASSSDRAQPQHF
CDR3 DNA: TGTGCCAGCAGCTCGGACAGGGCTCAGCCCCAGCATTTT
V gene: TRBV5-6
clone size: .
J gene: TRBJ1-5
D gene: TRBD1

CDR3 protein: CASSLSYGYTF
CDR3 DNA: TGTGCCAGCAGCCTTTCTTATGGCTACACCTTC
V gene: TRBV28
clone size: .
J gene: TRBJ1-2
D gene: .

CDR3 protein: CASSMGEYYNEQFF
CDR3 DNA: TGTGCCAGTAGTATGGGGGAGTATTACAATGAGCAGTTCTTC
V gene: TRBV19
clone size: .
J gene: TRBJ2-1
D gene: .

CDR3 protein: CASSHKGERGIDTQYF
CDR3 DNA: TGTGCCAGCAGCCATAAGGGGGAGCGGGGGATAGATACGCAGTATTTT
V gene: TRBV4-2
clone size: .
J gene: TRBJ2-3
D gene: TRBD2

CDR3 protein: CASSYGYDSTDTQYF
CDR3 DNA: TGTGCCAGCAGTTACGGCTACGATAGCACAGATACGCAGTATTTT
V gene: TRBV6-2/TRBV6-3
clone size: .
J gene: TRBJ2-3
D gene: .

CDR3 protein: CASSIDRQGWGPQDTQYF
CDR3 DNA: TGTGCCAGTAGTATAGATCGTCAGGGATGGGGACCTCAAGATACGCAGTATTTT
V gene: TRBV19
clone size: .
J gene: TRBJ2-3
D gene: .

CDR3 protein: CATRAHRYGYTF
CDR3 DNA: TGTGCCACCAGGGCCCACCGTTATGGCTACACCTTC
V gene: TRBV6-6
clone size: .
J gene: TRBJ1-2
D gene: .

CDR3 protein: CASRDRDKDDGYTF
CDR3 DNA: TGTGCCAGCAGGGACAGGGATAAGGATGATGGCTACACCTTC
V gene: TRBV6-5
clone size: .
J gene: TRBJ1-2
D gene: TRBD1

CDR3 protein: CASSFVVGQSYYEQYF
CDR3 DNA: TGTGCCAGCAGTTTTGTAGTCGGCCAGTCCTATTACGAGCAGTACTTC
V gene: TRBV28
clone size: .
J gene: TRBJ2-7
D gene: .

CDR3 protein: CASSFFRLASASRMNTEVFF
CDR3 DNA: TGTGCCAGCAGTTTTTTTCGTCTGGCATCAGCCTCTAGAATGAACACTGAAGTTTTCTTT
V gene: TRBV28
clone size: once
J gene: TRBJ1-1
D gene: .

CDR3 protein: CASSEGYDYGYTF
CDR3 DNA: TGTGCCAGCAGTGAGGGCTACGACTATGGCTACACCTTC
V gene: TRBV6-1
clone size: .
J gene: TRBJ1-2
D gene: .

CDR3 protein: CASSRRGQGITGELFF
CDR3 DNA: TGTGCCAGCAGCCGACGGGGACAGGGAATCACCGGGGAGCTGTTTTTT
V gene: TRBV4-2
clone size: few
J gene: TRBJ2-2
D gene: TRBD1

CDR3 protein: CASRIQGNQETQYF
CDR3 DNA: TGTGCCAGCAGAATCCAGGGGAACCAAGAGACCCAGTACTTC
V gene: TRBV6-5
clone size: .
J gene: TRBJ2-5
D gene: .

CDR3 protein: CASSLALSSGGTDTQYF
CDR3 DNA: TGCGCCAGCAGCTTGGCTCTATCTAGCGGGGGGACAGATACGCAGTATTTT
V gene: TRBV5-1
clone size: .
J gene: TRBJ2-3
D gene: TRBD2

CDR3 protein: CASSPAGGANSYEQYF
CDR3 DNA: TGTGCCAGCTCACCTGCCGGGGGGGCCAACTCCTACGAGCAGTACTTC
V gene: TRBV18
clone size: .
J gene: TRBJ2-7
D gene: TRBD2

CDR3 protein: CASSLSPGGSSYNEQFF
CDR3 DNA: TGTGCCAGCAGTTTATCTCCGGGGGGGAGCTCCTACAATGAGCAGTTCTTC
V gene: TRBV28
clone size: .
J gene: TRBJ2-1
D gene: TRBD2

CDR3 protein: CASSSPDTQYNSPLHF
CDR3 DNA: TGTGCCAGCAGTTCTCCCGACACGCAATATAATTCACCCCTCCACTTT
V gene: TRBV6-5
clone size: .
J gene: TRBJ1-6
D gene: .

CDR3 protein: CAWSRGGGTEAFF
CDR3 DNA: TGTGCCTGGAGTCGAGGGGGCGGCACTGAAGCTTTCTTT
V gene: TRBV30
clone size: .
J gene: TRBJ1-1
D gene: TRBD1

CDR3 protein: CASSLSASNTEAFF
CDR3 DNA: TGTGCCAGCAGCTTGTCGGCCTCGAACACTGAAGCTTTCTTT
V gene: TRBV7-3
clone size: .
J gene: TRBJ1-1
D gene: .

CDR3 protein: CASSQVGRPAETF
CDR3 DNA: TGTGCCAGCAGCCAAGTCGGGCGCCCGGCGGAGACCTTC
V gene: TRBV14
clone size: .
J gene: TRBJ1-2
D gene: .

CDR3 protein: CAIRLAKSTDTQYF
CDR3 DNA: TGTGCCATCCGGCTAGCGAAGTCCACAGATACGCAGTATTTT
V gene: TRBV6-6
clone size: .
J gene: TRBJ2-3
D gene: .

CDR3 protein: CASATTGTSRGGYTF
CDR3 DNA: TGTGCCAGCGCAACCACCGGGACATCTCGAGGGGGCTACACCTTC
V gene: TRBV6-4
clone size: once
J gene: TRBJ1-2
D gene: .

CDR3 protein: CASSPSRVNTEAFF
CDR3 DNA: TGTGCCAGCTCACCAAGCCGAGTGAACACTGAAGCTTTCTTT
V gene: TRBV18
clone size: .
J gene: TRBJ1-1
D gene: .

CDR3 protein: CASSLRSGGLGSYGELFF
CDR3 DNA: TGTGCCAGCAGCTTAAGGTCGGGGGGGCTTGGATCTTACGGGGAGCTGTTTTTT
V gene: TRBV6-2/TRBV6-3
clone size: .
J gene: TRBJ2-2
D gene: TRBD2

CDR3 protein: CSVARGQGNSYGYTF
CDR3 DNA: TGCAGCGTTGCCCGGGGACAGGGTAATAGCTATGGCTACACCTTC
V gene: TRBV29-1
clone size: .
J gene: TRBJ1-2
D gene: TRBD1

CDR3 protein: CASSQGWTNGGNTIYF
CDR3 DNA: TGTGCCAGCAGCCAAGGGTGGACTAACGGAGGAAACACCATATATTTT
V gene: TRBV14
clone size: few
J gene: TRBJ1-3
D gene: .

CDR3 protein: CASRPSGDLNQPQHF
CDR3 DNA: TGTGCCAGTAGACCCTCTGGGGACCTAAATCAGCCCCAGCATTTT
V gene: TRBV19
clone size: .
J gene: TRBJ1-5
D gene: .

CDR3 protein: CASSPWTSGGTDTQYF
CDR3 DNA: TGTGCCAGCAGCCCGTGGACTAGCGGGGGCACAGATACGCAGTATTTT
V gene: TRBV7-6
clone size: .
J gene: TRBJ2-3
D gene: TRBD2

CDR3 protein: CASSPSPHHYEQYF
CDR3 DNA: TGTGCCAGCAGTCCATCCCCCCACCACTACGAGCAGTACTTC
V gene: TRBV27
clone size: .
J gene: TRBJ2-7
D gene: .

CDR3 protein: CASSLGTGLAETNTGELFF
CDR3 DNA: TGTGCCAGCAGCTTAGGGACGGGACTAGCGGAGACGAACACCGGGGAGCTGTTTTTT
V gene: TRBV7-8
clone size: .
J gene: TRBJ2-2
D gene: TRBD2